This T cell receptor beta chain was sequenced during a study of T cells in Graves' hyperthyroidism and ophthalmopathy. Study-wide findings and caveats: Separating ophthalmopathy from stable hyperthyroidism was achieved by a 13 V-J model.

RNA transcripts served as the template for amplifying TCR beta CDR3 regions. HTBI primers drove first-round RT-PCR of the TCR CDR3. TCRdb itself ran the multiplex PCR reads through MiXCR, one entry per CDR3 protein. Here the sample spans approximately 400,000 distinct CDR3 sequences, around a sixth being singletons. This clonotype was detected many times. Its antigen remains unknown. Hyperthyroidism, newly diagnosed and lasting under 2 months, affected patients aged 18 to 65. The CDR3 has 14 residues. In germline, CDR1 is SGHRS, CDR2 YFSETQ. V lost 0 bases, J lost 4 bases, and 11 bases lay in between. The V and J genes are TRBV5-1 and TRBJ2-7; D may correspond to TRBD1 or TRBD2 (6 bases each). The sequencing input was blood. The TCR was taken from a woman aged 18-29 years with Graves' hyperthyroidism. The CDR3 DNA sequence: TGCGCCAGCAGCTTGGACCGGGGGCGATACGAGCAGTACTTC. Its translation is CASSLDRGRYEQYF. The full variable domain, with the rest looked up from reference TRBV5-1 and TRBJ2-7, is KAGVTQTPRYLIKTRGQQVTLSCSPISGHRSVSWYQQTPGQGLQFLFEYFSETQRNKGNFPGRFSGRQFSNSRSEMNVSTLELGDSALYLCASSLDRGRYEQYFGPGTRLTVT.